This T cell receptor (beta chain) was observed in a study of shared clonotypes between healthy human individuals. The CDR3 has 15 amino acids. With 1 base clipped from V and 4 bases from J, the junction kept 6 bases outside the gene matches. Germline CDR1 is LNHDA and CDR2 is SQIVND (reference sequence). Repertoires were generated with immunoSEQ multiplex PCR, while TCRdb's copy carries only in-frame clones and drops some. This table has about 2.2 million clones, 90% to 95% appearing once. Terminally differentiated effector memory CD45RA+ cells were left out of the naive CD8 fraction, which was CD45RO-negative and positively selected for CCR7.

The source is a young man in good health. Some clones in this sample may be carry-over from other donors' samples. Material: naive CD8+ T cells from PBMCs. The chain couples TRBV19 to TRBJ2-7; 8 bases agree with TRBD2. The CDR3 here is CASSIGPGGIYEQYF. CDR3 bases: TGTGCCAGTAGTATAGGACCGGGAGGGATATACGAGCAGTACTTC.